This TCR beta chain was profiled in a study of blood T cell repertoires in COVID-19. The germline gives CDR1 SGHRS, CDR2 YFSETQ. Germline trimming cut 4 bases from V and 10 bases from J; bases unmatched to any gene: 8. The CDR3 runs to 15 residues. Some clones are missing from TCRdb's copy, which holds only in-frame ones; the method was immunoSEQ multiplex PCR. The data show fewer than 400,000 clones, around 85% seen once. This rearrangement joins TRBV5-1 to TRBJ1-6, with TRBD1 matching over 10 bases. This receptor was obtained from a woman aged 25 to 39 who had been exposed to COVID-19. Input material: PBMCs or T cells enriched from blood (not recorded which). The chain's CDR3 is CASSRDRGFGSPLHF. The CDR3 region has the DNA TGCGCCAGCAGCAGGGACAGGGGTTTTGGATCACCCCTCCACTTT.